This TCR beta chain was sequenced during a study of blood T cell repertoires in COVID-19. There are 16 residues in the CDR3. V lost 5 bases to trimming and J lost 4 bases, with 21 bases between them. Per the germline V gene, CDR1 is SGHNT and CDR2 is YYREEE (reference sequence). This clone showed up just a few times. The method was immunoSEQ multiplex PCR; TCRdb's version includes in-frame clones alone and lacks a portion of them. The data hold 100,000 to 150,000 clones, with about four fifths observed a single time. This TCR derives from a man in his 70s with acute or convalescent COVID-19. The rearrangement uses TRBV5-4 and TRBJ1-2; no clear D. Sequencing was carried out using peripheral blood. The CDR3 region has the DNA TGTGCCAGCAGTCGCCTCGTCGTTGACTCTAGCTATGGCTACACCTTC. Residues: CASSRLVVDSSYGYTF.